What follows is one TCR beta chain and its context. This sample was taken from a study of blood T cell repertoires in COVID-19. Study at large: PBMCs, B-cell-depleted T cells, or T cells provided the cDNA or gDNA that made up the material.

Methods used by the authors: The assay estimated nucleated cells by amplifying reference gene primers. This table comes from immunoSEQ multiplex PCR, and its TCRdb copy is limited to in-frame clones, with some not included. Clone size and V and J calls were adopted from that table, with D and trimming inferred from the DNA. Of about 50,000 clones listed, approximately 87% are singletons. The CDR3 consists of 13 residues. CDR1 MRHNA and CDR2 SNTAGT come from the germline V gene. V gave up 8 bases and J gave up 0 bases, with 8 bases separating them. This chain joins TRBV6-4 and TRBJ1-5, with unresolved D. The sample comprised peripheral blood. The TCR originated in an older woman with acute or convalescent COVID-19. CDR3 sequence (DNA): TGTGCCAGCCCCCGGGATAGCAATCAGCCCCAGCATTTT. It codes for CASPRDSNQPQHF.